The 15 T cell receptor beta chains below all came from one sample that was sequenced in a study of T cells in Graves' hyperthyroidism and ophthalmopathy. RNA transcripts were the template for amplifying TCR beta CDR3 regions. The HTBI primer set drove a first-round RT-PCR of the TCR CDR3. TCRdb passed the multiplex PCR reads through MiXCR, listing each CDR3 protein once. The sample comprises about 840,000 distinct CDR3 sequences, roughly 40% of which are singletons, and around 10% rests with the top ten. The sequencing input was blood. Source of these receptors: a man between 18 and 35 years old with Graves' hyperthyroidism.

This clonotype appeared a few times. The rearrangement uses TRBV5-1 and TRBJ2-2, with D possibly matching TRBD1 (5 bases). The V end was cut by 6 bases, the J end by 1 base, with 13 bases between. Germline V CDR1 and CDR2: SGHRS, YFSETQ. This CDR3 contains 15 residues. The CDR3, as DNA: TGCGCCAGCACCCTACCTACAGGGAACACCGGGGAGCTGTTTTTT. It is translated as CASTLPTGNTGELFF.

This clonotype has just a few counts. The chain has TRBV7-9 and TRBJ2-7, with D possibly TRBD1 on 6 matching bases. CDR3 length equals 17 residues. The V end lost 6 bases, the J end lost 6 bases, and 27 bases lay between the germline ends. The germline V gene encodes CDR1 SEHNR and CDR2 FQNEAQ (reference sequence). The CDR3 sequence: CASSWGQYQSGPLEQYF. CDR3 DNA sequence: TGTGCCAGCAGTTGGGGGCAATACCAGAGCGGACCCCTCGAGCAGTACTTC.

V usage is TRBV6-5 and J usage is TRBJ1-2; D is perhaps TRBD1 (5 bases). V shed 2 bases and J shed 7 bases, with 14 bases lying between them. CDR1 MNHEY and CDR2 SVGAGI come from the germline V gene. The CDR3 consists of 14 residues. In DNA form, the CDR3 reads TGTGCCAGCAGTTACCGGGGGGGGATATCTGGCTACACCTTC. It encodes CASSYRGGISGYTF.

Comment on this clonotype: No DNA is shown, since the ends of the CDR3 on it are uncertain; the CDR3 is the one TCRdb lists. The chain uses TRBV5-1 and TRBJ2-2; whether TRBD1, the table's D call, matches the DNA was not checked. The germline CDR1 and CDR2 sequences are SGHRS and YFSETQ. Inclusive of both ends, the CDR3 amounts to 22 amino acids. Here the CDR3 reads CASSLQASGANVLTFGAGELFF.

The rearrangement joins TRBV25-1 to TRBJ1-1; D ambiguous. V was pared by 0 bases and J by 12 bases, with 11 bases between. CDR3 size: 12 residues. Germline V lookup: CDR1 MGHDK, CDR2 SYGVNS. DNA of the CDR3: TGTGCCAGCAGTGAATACGGAGGGTTGACTTTCTTT. Translation gives CASSEYGGLTFF.

CDR3 residues: CSASIHGGMNTEAFF. In nucleotides, the CDR3 is TGCAGTGCTAGCATCCATGGGGGCATGAACACTGAAGCTTTCTTT. The chain recombines TRBV20-1 with TRBJ1-1, with D possibly matching TRBD1 (6 bases). CDR3 size: 15 residues. Trimming removed 3 bases from V and 0 bases from J, with 14 bases in between. Germline assignment: CDR1 DFQATT and CDR2 SNEGSKA (reference sequence).

This chain uses TRBV5-1 with TRBJ1-2; TRBD1 matches 7 bases. The trim removed 4 bases at V and 2 bases at J, leaving 11 bases unmatched. The CDR3 runs to 16 residues. The germline V gene has CDR1 SGHRS and CDR2 YFSETQ. The CDR3 bases are TGCGCCAGCAGCCAAAAGCCCCCGGGACAGAACTATGGCTACACCTTC. The encoded protein is CASSQKPPGQNYGYTF.

This clonotype was counted a few times. The chain couples TRBV7-8 to TRBJ2-2; 8 bases are a match to TRBD1. The J segment lost 3 bases and the V segment lost 5 bases, leaving 5 bases of the junction unmatched. Germline V gene sequence: CDR1 SGHVS, CDR2 FQNEAQ. The CDR3 is 15 amino acids. This chain's CDR3 is CASSPATGDTGELFF. The CDR3 DNA reads as TGTGCCAGCAGCCCCGCGACAGGGGACACCGGGGAGCTGTTTTTT. The full variable domain, with the rest looked up from reference TRBV7-8 and TRBJ2-2, is GAGVSQSPRYKVAKRGQDVALRCDPISGHVSLFWYQQALGQGPEFLTYFQNEAQLDKSGLPSDRFFAERPEGSVSTLKIQRTQQEDSAVYLCASSPATGDTGELFFGEGSRLTVL.

The chain links TRBV20-1 to TRBJ2-7; 9 positions match TRBD1. Germline CDR1 is DFQATT and CDR2 is SNEGSKA (reference sequence). J gave up 7 bases and V 3 bases, and 7 bases lay outside the gene matches. The length of the CDR3 is 13 residues. In nucleotides, the CDR3 is TGCAGTGCTAGCCGGGACAGGGTAAGGGAGCAGTACTTC. This translates into CSASRDRVREQYF.

CDR3: CSQQTGITEAFF. The CDR3 DNA follows: TGCAGCCAACAGACAGGGATCACTGAAGCTTTCTTT. V and J are TRBV29-1 and TRBJ1-1; 7 nucleotides align to TRBD1. The CDR3 extends over 12 amino acids. Germline assignment: CDR1 SQVTM and CDR2 ANQGSEA. J gave up 4 bases and V 8 bases, and 7 bases lay outside the gene matches.

This clonotype has ten or more counts. V gene TRBV29-1 combines with J gene TRBJ2-7; TRBD1 matches 7 bases. The CDR3 totals 15 residues. Germline assignment: CDR1 SQVTM and CDR2 ANQGSEA. With V trimmed by 5 bases and J by 0 bases, 10 bases remained unmatched. Written as DNA, the CDR3 is TGCAGCGTTACCCCGGGACAGCTAAGCTCCTACGAGCAGTACTTC. Translation gives CSVTPGQLSSYEQYF.

The chain uses TRBV7-6 and TRBJ2-6; either TRBD1 or TRBD2 may fit D (5 bases each). Trimming removed 5 bases from V and 0 bases from J, with 17 bases in between. Germline V gene sequence: CDR1 SGHVS, CDR2 FNYEAQ. This CDR3 has 18 residues. The CDR3 sequence: CASSPWDGPSSGANVLTF. The CDR3 DNA reads TGTGCCAGCAGCCCTTGGGACGGCCCGAGCTCTGGGGCCAACGTCCTGACTTTC. The whole variable domain, remainder taken from reference TRBV7-6 and TRBJ2-6, is GAGVSQSPRYKVTKRGQDVALRCDPISGHVSLYWYRQALGQGPEFLTYFNYEAQQDKSGLPNDRFSAERPEGSISTLTIQRTEQRDSAMYRCASSPWDGPSSGANVLTFGAGSRLTVL.

Ten or more counts support this clonotype. V usage is TRBV7-9 and J usage is TRBJ1-2; D is unclear. The V end lost 4 bases, the J end lost 5 bases, and 11 bases lay between the germline ends. The CDR3 is 13 residues long. Per germline, CDR1 SEHNR and CDR2 FQNEAQ (reference sequence). In DNA form, the CDR3 reads TGTGCCAGCAGCTCGAGGTCGCTATATGGCTACACCTTC. Its protein product is CASSSRSLYGYTF.

Details on this clonotype: A much larger clone lies one base from this, so it may be a read error. The CDR3 bases are TGTACCAGCAGCGCGTCCGGGACTAGCGTGAGAGAGACCCAGTACTTC. Translating gives CTSSASGTSVRETQYF. V and J are TRBV9 and TRBJ2-5; 10 nucleotides match TRBD2. The germline CDR1 and CDR2 sequences are SGDLS and YYNGEE. This CDR3 contains 16 residues.

This chain connects TRBV6-5 to TRBJ1-2, with 7 bases matching TRBD1. Per the germline V gene, CDR1 is MNHEY and CDR2 is SVGAGI. V lost 1 base, J lost 7 bases, and 12 bases stayed unmatched. The CDR3 extends over 16 amino acids. The CDR3 DNA reads as TGTGCCAGCAGTTACTTTAGGACAGGCATCTCTACTGGCTACACCTTC. Its translation is CASSYFRTGISTGYTF.